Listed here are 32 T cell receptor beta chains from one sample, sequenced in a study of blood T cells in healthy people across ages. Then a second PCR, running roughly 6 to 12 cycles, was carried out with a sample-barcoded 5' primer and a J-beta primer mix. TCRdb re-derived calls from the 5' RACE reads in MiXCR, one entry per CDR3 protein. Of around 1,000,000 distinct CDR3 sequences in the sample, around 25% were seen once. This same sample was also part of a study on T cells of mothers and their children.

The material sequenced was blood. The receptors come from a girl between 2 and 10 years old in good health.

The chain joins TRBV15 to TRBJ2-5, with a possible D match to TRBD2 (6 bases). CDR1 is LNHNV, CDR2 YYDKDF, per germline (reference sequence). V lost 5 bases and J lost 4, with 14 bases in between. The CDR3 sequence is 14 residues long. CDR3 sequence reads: CATSPRLGGETQYF. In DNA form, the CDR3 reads TGTGCCACCAGCCCTAGGTTGGGAGGAGAGACCCAGTACTTC.

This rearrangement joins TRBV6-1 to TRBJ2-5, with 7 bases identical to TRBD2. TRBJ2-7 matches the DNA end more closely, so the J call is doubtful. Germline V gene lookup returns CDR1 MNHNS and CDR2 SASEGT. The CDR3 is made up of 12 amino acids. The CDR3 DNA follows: TGTGCCAGCGCTAGCGGTGTTTACGAGCAGTACTTC. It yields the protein CASASGVYEQYF.

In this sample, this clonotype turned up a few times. CDR3 in amino acids: CASSSGPTGEQYF. The CDR3 DNA is TGTGCCAGCAGCTCGGGACCGACCGGCGAGCAGTACTTC. The chain links TRBV5-6 to TRBJ2-7; perhaps D is TRBD1 or TRBD2 (5 bases each). V was shortened by 3 bases and J by 6 bases, with 13 bases between the two germline ends. This CDR3 comprises 13 residues. Germline CDR1 SGHDT, CDR2 YYEEEE.

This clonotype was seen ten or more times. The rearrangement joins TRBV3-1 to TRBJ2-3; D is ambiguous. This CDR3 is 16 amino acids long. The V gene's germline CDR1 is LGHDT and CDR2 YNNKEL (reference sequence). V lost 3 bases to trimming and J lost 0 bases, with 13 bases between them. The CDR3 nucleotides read TGTGCCAGCAGCCATAAGGTAACAAGTAGCACAGATACGCAGTATTTT. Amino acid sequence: CASSHKVTSSTDTQYF.

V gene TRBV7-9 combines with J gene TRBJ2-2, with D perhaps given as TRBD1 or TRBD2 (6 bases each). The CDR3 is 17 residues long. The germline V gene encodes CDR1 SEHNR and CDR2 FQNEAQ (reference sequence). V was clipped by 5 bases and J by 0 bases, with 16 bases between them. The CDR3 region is CASSLEGEASNTGELFF. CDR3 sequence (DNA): TGTGCCAGCAGCCTCGAGGGGGAGGCCTCGAACACCGGGGAGCTGTTTTTT.

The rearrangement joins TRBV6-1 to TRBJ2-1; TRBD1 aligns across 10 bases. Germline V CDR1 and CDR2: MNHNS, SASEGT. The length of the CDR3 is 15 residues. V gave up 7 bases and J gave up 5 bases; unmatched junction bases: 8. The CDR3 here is CASTLRGTGDNEQFF. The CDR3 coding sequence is TGTGCCAGCACCCTTAGAGGGACAGGGGACAATGAGCAGTTCTTC.

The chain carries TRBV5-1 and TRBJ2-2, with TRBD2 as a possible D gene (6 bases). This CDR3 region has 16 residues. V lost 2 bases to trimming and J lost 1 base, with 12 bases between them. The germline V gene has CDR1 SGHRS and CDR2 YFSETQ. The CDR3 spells CASSFNGGENTGELFF. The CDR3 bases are TGCGCCAGCAGCTTCAACGGAGGGGAGAACACCGGGGAGCTGTTTTTT.

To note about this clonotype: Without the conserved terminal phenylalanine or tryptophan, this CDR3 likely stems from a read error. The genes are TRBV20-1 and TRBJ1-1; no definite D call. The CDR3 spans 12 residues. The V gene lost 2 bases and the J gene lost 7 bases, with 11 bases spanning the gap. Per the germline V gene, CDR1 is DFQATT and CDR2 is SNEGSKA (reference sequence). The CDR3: CSARIAFFEAFL. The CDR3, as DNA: TGCAGTGCTAGAATCGCCTTCTTTGAAGCTTTCCTT.

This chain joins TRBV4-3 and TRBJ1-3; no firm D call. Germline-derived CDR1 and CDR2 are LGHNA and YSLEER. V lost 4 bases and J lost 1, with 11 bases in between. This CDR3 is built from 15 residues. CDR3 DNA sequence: TGCGCCAGCAGCCGGGCGTCCCCATCTGGAAACACCATATATTTT. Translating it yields CASSRASPSGNTIYF.

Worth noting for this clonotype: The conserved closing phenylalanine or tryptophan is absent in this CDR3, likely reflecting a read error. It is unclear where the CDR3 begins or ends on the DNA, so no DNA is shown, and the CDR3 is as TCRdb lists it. CDR3 in amino acids: CASSQGTGGVL. V usage is TRBV3-1 and J usage is TRBJ2-1; the listed D gene, TRBD1, was not tested against the DNA. The CDR3 adds up to 11 amino acids, both ends counted. Germline lookup yields CDR1 LGHDT and CDR2 YNNKEL (reference sequence).

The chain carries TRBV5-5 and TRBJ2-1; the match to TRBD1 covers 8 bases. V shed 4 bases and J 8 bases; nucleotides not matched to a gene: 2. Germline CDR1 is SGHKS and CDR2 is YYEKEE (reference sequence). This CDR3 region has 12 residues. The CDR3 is CASSPDRDEQFF. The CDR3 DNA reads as TGTGCCAGCAGCCCGGACAGGGATGAGCAGTTCTTC.

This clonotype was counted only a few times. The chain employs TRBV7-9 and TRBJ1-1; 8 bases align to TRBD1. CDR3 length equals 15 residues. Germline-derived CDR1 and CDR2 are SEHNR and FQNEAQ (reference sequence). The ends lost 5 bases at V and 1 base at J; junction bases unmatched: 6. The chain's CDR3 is CASSDTGTGNTEAFF. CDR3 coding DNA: TGTGCCAGCAGCGATACCGGGACAGGGAACACTGAAGCTTTCTTT.

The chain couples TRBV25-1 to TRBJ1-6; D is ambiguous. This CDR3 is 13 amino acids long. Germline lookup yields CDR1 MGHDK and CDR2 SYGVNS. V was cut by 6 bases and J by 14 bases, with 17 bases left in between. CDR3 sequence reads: CASRAPGAISLHF. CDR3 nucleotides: TGTGCCAGCAGAGCCCCAGGTGCCATATCCCTCCACTTT.

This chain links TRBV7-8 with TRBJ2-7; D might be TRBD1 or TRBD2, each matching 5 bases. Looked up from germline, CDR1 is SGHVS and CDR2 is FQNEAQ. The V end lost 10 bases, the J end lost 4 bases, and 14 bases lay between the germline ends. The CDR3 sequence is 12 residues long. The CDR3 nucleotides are TGTGCCACTAGAGGTTGGGGGTACGAGCAGTACTTC. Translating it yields CATRGWGYEQYF. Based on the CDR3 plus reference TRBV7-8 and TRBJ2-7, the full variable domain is GAGVSQSPRYKVAKRGQDVALRCDPISGHVSLFWYQQALGQGPEFLTYFQNEAQLDKSGLPSDRFFAERPEGSVSTLKIQRTQQEDSAVYLCATRGWGYEQYFGPGTRLTVT.

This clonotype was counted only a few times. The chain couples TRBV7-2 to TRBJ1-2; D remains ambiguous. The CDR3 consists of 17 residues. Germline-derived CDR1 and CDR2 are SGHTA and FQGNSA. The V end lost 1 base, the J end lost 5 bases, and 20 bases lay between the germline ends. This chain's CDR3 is CASSLVGVISRNYGYTF. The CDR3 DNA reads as TGTGCCAGCAGCTTAGTTGGAGTAATCTCAAGAAATTATGGCTACACCTTC.

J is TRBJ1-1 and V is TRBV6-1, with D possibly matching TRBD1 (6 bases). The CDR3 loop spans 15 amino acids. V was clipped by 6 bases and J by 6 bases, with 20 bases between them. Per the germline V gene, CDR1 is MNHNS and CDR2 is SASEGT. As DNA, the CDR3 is TGTGCCAGCAGCCCCCAGACAGGCGGGCCTTCTGAAGCTTTCTTT. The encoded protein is CASSPQTGGPSEAFF.

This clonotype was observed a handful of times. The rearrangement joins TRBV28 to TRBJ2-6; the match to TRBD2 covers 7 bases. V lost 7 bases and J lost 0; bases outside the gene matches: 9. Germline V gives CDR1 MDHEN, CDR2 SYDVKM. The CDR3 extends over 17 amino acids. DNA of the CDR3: TGTGCCAGCACCACCTGGGGAGGGCGCTCTGGGGCCAACGTCCTGACTTTC. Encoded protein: CASTTWGGRSGANVLTF. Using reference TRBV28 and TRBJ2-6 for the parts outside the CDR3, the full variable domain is DVKVTQSSRYLVKRTGEKVFLECVQDMDHENMFWYRQDPGLGLRLIYFSYDVKMKEKGDIPEGYSVSREKKERFSLILESASTNQTSMYLCASTTWGGRSGANVLTFGAGSRLTVL.

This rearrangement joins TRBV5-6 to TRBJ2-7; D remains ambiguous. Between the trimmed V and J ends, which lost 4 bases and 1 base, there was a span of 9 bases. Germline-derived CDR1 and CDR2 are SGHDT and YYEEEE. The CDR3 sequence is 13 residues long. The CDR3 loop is CASSRAVSYEQYF. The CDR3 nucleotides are TGTGCCAGCAGCCGGGCCGTTTCCTACGAGCAGTACTTC.

This chain's CDR3 is CASRTPRGRADVQYF. Here the CDR3 DNA reads TGTGCCAGCAGAACTCCCAGGGGGAGAGCAGATGTGCAGTATTTT. V is TRBV12-3 or TRBV12-4 and J is TRBJ2-3; 7 bases are a match to TRBD1. The V gene end was trimmed by 6 bases and the J gene end by 11 bases; junction bases not matched to a gene: 17. The CDR3 is 15 residues long.

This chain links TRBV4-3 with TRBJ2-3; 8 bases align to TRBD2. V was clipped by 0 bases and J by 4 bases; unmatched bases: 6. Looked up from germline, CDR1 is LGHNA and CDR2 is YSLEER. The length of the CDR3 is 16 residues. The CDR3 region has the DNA TGCGCCAGCAGCCAAGATGGACTAGCCCGGGCAGATACGCAGTATTTT. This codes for CASSQDGLARADTQYF.

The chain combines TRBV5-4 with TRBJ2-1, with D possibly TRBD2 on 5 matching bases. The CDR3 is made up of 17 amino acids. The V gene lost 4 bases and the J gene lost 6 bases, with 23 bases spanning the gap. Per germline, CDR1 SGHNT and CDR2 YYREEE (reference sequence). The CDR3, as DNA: TGTGCCAGCAGCCGGACCCTACTAACGGGAAGTGGCAATGAGCAGTTCTTC. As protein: CASSRTLLTGSGNEQFF.

In DNA form, the CDR3 reads TGTGCCAGCGTCCGGGACAACTCCTACGAGCAGTACTTC. Translation: CASVRDNSYEQYF. This sequence joins TRBV6-1 and TRBJ2-7; D is perhaps TRBD1 (6 bases). This CDR3 region has 13 residues. The germline CDR1 and CDR2 sequences are MNHNS and SASEGT. V lost 8 bases to trimming and J lost 0 bases, with 11 bases between them.

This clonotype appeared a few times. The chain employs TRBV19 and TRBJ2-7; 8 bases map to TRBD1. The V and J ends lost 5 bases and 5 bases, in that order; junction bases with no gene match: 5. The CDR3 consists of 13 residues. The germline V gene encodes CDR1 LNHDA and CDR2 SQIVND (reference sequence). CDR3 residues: CASSFEDRDEQYF. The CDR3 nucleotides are TGTGCCAGTAGTTTCGAGGACAGGGACGAGCAGTACTTC.

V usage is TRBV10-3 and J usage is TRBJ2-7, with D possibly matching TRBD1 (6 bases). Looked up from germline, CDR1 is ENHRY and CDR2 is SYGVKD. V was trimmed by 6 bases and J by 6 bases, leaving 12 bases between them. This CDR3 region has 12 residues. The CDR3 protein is CAIRAQGSEQYF. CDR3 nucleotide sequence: TGTGCCATCAGGGCACAGGGCAGCGAGCAGTACTTC.

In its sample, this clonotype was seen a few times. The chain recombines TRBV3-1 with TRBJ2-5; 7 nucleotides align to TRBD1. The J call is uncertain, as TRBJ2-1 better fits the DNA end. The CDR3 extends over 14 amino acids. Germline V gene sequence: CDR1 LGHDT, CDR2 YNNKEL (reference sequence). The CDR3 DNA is TGTGCCAGCAGCGAGACAGGGTACCCCGATGAGCAGTTCTTC. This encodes CASSETGYPDEQFF.

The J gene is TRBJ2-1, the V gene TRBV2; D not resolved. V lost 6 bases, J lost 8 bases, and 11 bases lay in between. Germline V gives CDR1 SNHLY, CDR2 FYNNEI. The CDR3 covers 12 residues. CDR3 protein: CASSDSVYEQFF. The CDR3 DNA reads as TGTGCCAGCAGCGACTCGGTGTATGAGCAGTTCTTC.

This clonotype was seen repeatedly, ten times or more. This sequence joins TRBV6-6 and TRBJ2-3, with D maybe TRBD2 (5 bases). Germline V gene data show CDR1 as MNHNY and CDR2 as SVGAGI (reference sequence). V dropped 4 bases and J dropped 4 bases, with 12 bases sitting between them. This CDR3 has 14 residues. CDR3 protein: CASSLAFPPDTQYF. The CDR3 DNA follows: TGTGCCAGCAGTTTAGCGTTCCCTCCAGATACGCAGTATTTT.

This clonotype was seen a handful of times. The CDR3 protein is CASTAGGDSYEQYF. The CDR3 DNA sequence: TGTGCCAGCACCGCCGGGGGGGACTCCTACGAGCAGTACTTC. The rearrangement joins TRBV2 to TRBJ2-7, with 8 positions matching TRBD2. The ends lost 7 bases at V and 0 bases at J; junction bases unmatched: 5. CDR3 length equals 14 residues. Looked up from germline, CDR1 is SNHLY and CDR2 is FYNNEI.

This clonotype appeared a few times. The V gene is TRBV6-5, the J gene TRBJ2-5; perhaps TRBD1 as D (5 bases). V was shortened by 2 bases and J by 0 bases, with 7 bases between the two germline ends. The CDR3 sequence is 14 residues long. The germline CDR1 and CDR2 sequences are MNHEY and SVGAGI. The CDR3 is CASSYGANQETQYF. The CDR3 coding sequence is TGTGCCAGCAGTTACGGGGCTAACCAAGAGACCCAGTACTTC.

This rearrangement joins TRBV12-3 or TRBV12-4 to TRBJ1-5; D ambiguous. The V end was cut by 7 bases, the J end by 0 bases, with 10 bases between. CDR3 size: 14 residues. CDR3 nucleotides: TGTGCCAGCACGACCGGTTATAGCAATCAGCCCCAGCATTTT. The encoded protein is CASTTGYSNQPQHF.

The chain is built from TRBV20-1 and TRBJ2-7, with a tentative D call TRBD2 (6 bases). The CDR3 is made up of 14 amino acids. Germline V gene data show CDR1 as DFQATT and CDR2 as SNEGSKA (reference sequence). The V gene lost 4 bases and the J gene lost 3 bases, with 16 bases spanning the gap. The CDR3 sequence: CSAIRETDYYEQYF. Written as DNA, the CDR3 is TGCAGTGCTATTCGAGAAACGGACTACTACGAGCAGTACTTC.

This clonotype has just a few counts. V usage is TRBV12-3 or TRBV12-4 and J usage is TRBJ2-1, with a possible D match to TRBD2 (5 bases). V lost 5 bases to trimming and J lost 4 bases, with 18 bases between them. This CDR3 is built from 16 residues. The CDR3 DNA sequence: TGTGCCAGCAGTCCCATCATTGGACTTGGGTACAATGAGCAGTTCTTC. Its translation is CASSPIIGLGYNEQFF.